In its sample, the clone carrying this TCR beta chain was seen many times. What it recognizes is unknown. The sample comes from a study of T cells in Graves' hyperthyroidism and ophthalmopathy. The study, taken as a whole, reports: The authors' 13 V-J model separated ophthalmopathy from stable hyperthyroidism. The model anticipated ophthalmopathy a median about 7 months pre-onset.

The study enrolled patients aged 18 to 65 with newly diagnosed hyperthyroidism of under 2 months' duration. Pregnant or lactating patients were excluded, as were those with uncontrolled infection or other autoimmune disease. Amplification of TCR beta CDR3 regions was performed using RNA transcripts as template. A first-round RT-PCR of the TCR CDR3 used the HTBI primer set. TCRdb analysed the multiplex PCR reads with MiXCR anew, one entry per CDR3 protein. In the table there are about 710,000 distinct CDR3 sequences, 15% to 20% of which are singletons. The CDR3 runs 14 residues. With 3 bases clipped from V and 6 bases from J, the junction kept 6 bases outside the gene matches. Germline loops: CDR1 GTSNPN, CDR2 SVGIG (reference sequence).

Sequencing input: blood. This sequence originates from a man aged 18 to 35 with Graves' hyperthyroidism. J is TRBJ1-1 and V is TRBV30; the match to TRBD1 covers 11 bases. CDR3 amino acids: CAWSAGQGASEAFF. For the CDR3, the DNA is TGTGCCTGGAGCGCCGGACAGGGGGCCTCTGAAGCTTTCTTT. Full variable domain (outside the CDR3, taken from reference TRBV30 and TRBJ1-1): SQTIHQWPATLVQPVGSPLSLECTVEGTSNPNLYWYRQAAGRGLQLLFYSVGIGQISSEVPQNLSASRPQDRQFILSSKKLLLSDSGFYLCAWSAGQGASEAFFGQGTRLTVV.